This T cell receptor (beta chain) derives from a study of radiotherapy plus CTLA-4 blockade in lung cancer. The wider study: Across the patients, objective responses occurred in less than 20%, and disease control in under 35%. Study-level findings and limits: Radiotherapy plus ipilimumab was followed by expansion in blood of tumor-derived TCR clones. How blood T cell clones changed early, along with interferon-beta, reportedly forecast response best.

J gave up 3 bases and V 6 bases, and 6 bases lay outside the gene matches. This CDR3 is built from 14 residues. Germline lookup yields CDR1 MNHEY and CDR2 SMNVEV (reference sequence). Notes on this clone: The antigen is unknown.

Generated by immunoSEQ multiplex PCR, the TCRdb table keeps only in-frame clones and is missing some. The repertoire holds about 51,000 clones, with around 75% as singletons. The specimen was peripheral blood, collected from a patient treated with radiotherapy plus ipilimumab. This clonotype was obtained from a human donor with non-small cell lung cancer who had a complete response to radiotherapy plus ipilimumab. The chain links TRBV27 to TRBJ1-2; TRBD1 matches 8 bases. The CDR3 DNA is TGTGCCAGCAGAACTGGACAGGGTGACTATGGCTACACCTTC. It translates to CASRTGQGDYGYTF.